This T cell receptor beta chain was documented in a study of shared clonotypes between healthy human individuals. Measured with immunoSEQ multiplex PCR; TCRdb has only the in-frame clones, and not every one. This sample yields 550,000 to 750,000 clones, of which 92% are seen a single time; approximately 24% belongs to the top ten. Study observations and caveats: Sampling covered nothing but blood. Tissue TCR repertoires likely differ from those found in blood.

Naive CD8 cells were CD45RO-negative, positively selected for CCR7, excluding terminally differentiated effector memory CD45RA+ cells. Every donor was a Caucasian adult from Nashville, Tennessee. Concerning this clone itself: No antigen is known for it.

Deletions cut 5 bases from V and 3 bases from J, with 20 bases between. The CDR3 spans 16 residues. CDR1 and CDR2 from the germline V gene are SGHVS and FNYEAQ. Sequencing was done on a sample of naive CD8+ T cells sorted from blood. The V and J genes are TRBV7-6 and TRBJ2-7; weak D call: TRBD1 (6 bases). This TCR was recovered from a man aged 30-40 years in good health. The CDR3 DNA is TGTGCCAGCAGCCCATCCGCCGGGACAAGATACTACGAGCAGTACTTC. Amino acid sequence: CASSPSAGTRYYEQYF.